This TCR beta chain was sequenced in a study of blood T cell repertoires in COVID-19. The overall study: Sources were T cells, B-cell-depleted T cells, or PBMCs; the material itself was cDNA or gDNA.

The CDR3 covers 12 residues. Study processing details: The authors estimated nucleated cell counts from reference gene primer amplification. Sequencing used immunoSEQ multiplex PCR; TCRdb keeps in-frame clones, though not all of them. V and J calls plus clone size are reproduced from that table; the DNA served to infer D and trimming. The data show more than 100,000 clones, with 65% to 90% seen just once and roughly 11% held by the top ten. The chain joins TRBV21-1 to TRBJ1-2; the D call in the table, TRBD1, was not verified against the DNA. TRBV21-1 is described as a pseudogene. Sequences were obtained from peripheral blood. The sequence was obtained from an older man with acute or convalescent COVID-19. CDR3 nucleotides: TGTGTCAGCAGCAAAGGGACAGATGGCTACACCTTC. It translates to CVSSKGTDGYTF.